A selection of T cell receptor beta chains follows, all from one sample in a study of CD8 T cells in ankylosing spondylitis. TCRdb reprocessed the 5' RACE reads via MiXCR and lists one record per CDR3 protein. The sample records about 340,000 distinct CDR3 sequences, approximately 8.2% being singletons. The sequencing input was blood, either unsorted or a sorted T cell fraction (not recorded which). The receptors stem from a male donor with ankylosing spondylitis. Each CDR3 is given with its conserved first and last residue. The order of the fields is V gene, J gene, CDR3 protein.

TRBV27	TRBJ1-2	CASSLNPGQSYGYTF
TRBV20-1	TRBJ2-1	CSARGSWGARNEQFF
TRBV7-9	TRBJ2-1	CASSFPGVHEQFF
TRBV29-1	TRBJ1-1	CSVLGQVKNEAFF
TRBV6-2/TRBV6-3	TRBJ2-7	CASSDQGGQYF
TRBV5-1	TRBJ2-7	CASSFLMTSGTAEQYF
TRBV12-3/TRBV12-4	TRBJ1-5	CASSLGSNQPQHF
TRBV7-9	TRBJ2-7	CAGGIGGLSEQYF
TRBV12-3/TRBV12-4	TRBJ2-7	CASSFIGTGLYEQYF
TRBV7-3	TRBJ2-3	CASSSKGQGLDTQYF
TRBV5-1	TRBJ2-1	CASSFTGVGNEQFF
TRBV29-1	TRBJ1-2	CSVDGTGLYGYTF
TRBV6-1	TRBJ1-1	CASNHWGRGDTEAFF
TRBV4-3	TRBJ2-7	CASSQDGLARSYEQYF
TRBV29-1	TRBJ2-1	CSVEVAHRTYNEQFF
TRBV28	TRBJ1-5	CASSLSAGRFFQPQHF
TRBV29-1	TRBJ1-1	CSVAGGEGNTEAFF
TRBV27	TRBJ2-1	CASSFGARSYNEQFF
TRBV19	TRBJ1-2	CASSIDMGISGYTF
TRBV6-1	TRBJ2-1	CASSGQLGTGSWSEQFF
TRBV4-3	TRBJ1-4	CASSHPSDRVFEKLFF
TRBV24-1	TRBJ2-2	CATIHSHYDGGHAGTGELFF
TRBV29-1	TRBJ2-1	CSVGGKGAYNEQFF
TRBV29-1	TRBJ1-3	CSVYRDTGNTIYF
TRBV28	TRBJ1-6	CATKTGTGARSLHF
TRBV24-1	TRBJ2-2	CATSAKLTGTGGTGELFF
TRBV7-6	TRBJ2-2	CASSLGGGTLNTGELFF
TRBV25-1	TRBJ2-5	CASSESGQGGETQYF
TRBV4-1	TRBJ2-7	CASSQDYRTGVPYEQYF
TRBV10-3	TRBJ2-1	CAISTAGGSYNEQFF
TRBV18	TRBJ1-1	CASSPLMGFRTEAFF
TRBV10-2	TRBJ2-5	CASSEFAGGPRETQYF
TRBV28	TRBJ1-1	CASSTNKFRDPEAFF
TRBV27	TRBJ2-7	CASSSPLRGGYEQYF